The 14 T cell receptor beta chains below all came from one sample that was sequenced in a study of blood T cells in healthy people across ages. For the second PCR, which ran for about 6 to 12 cycles, a sample-barcoded 5' primer and a J-beta primer mix were used. TCRdb re-derived calls from the 5' RACE reads in MiXCR, one entry per CDR3 protein. The data hold 2 million or so distinct CDR3 sequences, with 49% observed a single time. Sequencing was carried out using blood. The receptor set was obtained from a woman aged 40 to 50 in good health.

The CDR3 region has the DNA TGTGCCAGCAGCGCCACCGGGACAGGGGTGTCACCCCTCCACTTT. Its protein is CASSATGTGVSPLHF. The rearrangement joins TRBV9 to TRBJ1-6, with 10 positions matching TRBD1. This CDR3 spans 15 amino acids. Unmatched junction bases numbered 7, after V lost 3 bases and J lost 10 bases. Per germline, CDR1 SGDLS and CDR2 YYNGEE.

This clonotype showed up just once. This rearrangement joins TRBV21-1 to TRBJ2-5; the tabulated D call, TRBD1, remains unverified against the DNA. TRBV21-1 is a known pseudogene. This CDR3 is built from 16 residues. The CDR3 DNA sequence: TGTGCCAGCAGCCGCGCGGGACAGGCGGCCCAAGAGACCCAGTACTTC. Translation gives CASSRAGQAAQETQYF.

V usage is TRBV7-9 and J usage is TRBJ2-5, with a tentative D call TRBD2 (5 bases). The CDR3 is 14 amino acids. V lost 4 bases to trimming and J lost 2 bases, with 11 bases between them. Per the germline V gene, CDR1 is SEHNR and CDR2 is FQNEAQ (reference sequence). The CDR3 DNA follows: TGTGCCAGCAGCTGGAGGACGGATCAAGAGACCCAGTACTTC. This codes for CASSWRTDQETQYF.

The chain joins TRBV25-1 to TRBJ1-4; the D gene is possibly TRBD1 (6 bases). CDR1 is MGHDK, CDR2 SYGVNS, per germline. With 8 bases removed from V and 0 bases from J, the gap between germline ends came to 16 bases. There are 16 residues in the CDR3. Here the CDR3 reads CASLGRGPATNEKLFF. The CDR3 region has the DNA TGTGCCAGCCTGGGACGGGGGCCGGCAACTAATGAAAAACTGTTTTTT.

This clonotype was found a few times. The J gene is TRBJ2-5, the V gene TRBV10-3; 7 nucleotides agree with TRBD2. The end of the DNA fits TRBJ2-7 better, so the J call may be wrong. Germline V lookup: CDR1 ENHRY, CDR2 SYGVKD. The length of the CDR3 is 12 residues. The CDR3 DNA follows: TGTGCCATCGGGAGGGAGGGTCACGAGCAGTACTTC. Protein product: CAIGREGHEQYF.

This chain uses TRBV7-2 with TRBJ2-5, with 10 bases fitting TRBD2. Losses at the gene ends were 5 bases for V and 4 bases for J; bases not matched to a gene: 7. CDR1 and CDR2 (germline): SGHTA, FQGNSA. The CDR3 runs 15 residues. Here the CDR3 DNA reads TGTGCCAGCAGCATAAGCGGGGGGGCCACAGAGACCCAGTACTTC. Its translation is CASSISGGATETQYF.

The CDR3 loop reads CASSYFWDQTGGGTYEQYF. CDR3 bases: TGTGCCAGCAGTTACTTCTGGGACCAGACAGGTGGGGGGACCTACGAGCAGTACTTC. The V and J genes are TRBV6-5 and TRBJ2-7; perhaps D is TRBD1 or TRBD2 (6 bases each). The CDR3 extends over 19 amino acids. Germline CDR1 MNHEY, CDR2 SVGAGI. V was shortened by 1 base and J by 2 bases, with 24 bases between the two germline ends.

This sequence joins TRBV4-3 and TRBJ2-1, with 8 bases fitting TRBD2. Germline-derived CDR1 and CDR2 are LGHNA and YSLEER. The CDR3 runs 17 residues. The V gene end was trimmed by 1 base and the J gene end by 6 bases; junction bases not matched to a gene: 11. CDR3 coding DNA: TGCGCCAGCAGCCAAGTCCCACCTACCCGGGGGGGCAATGAGCAGTTCTTC. Translation: CASSQVPPTRGGNEQFF.

This chain joins TRBV20-1 and TRBJ1-2, with TRBD1 matching over 10 bases. V was clipped by 3 bases and J by 3 bases; unmatched bases: 7. The CDR3 is 15 amino acids. Germline CDR1 DFQATT, CDR2 SNEGSKA (reference sequence). CDR3 protein: CSARLSTGGHYGYTF. CDR3 sequence (DNA): TGCAGTGCTAGGCTATCGACAGGGGGCCACTATGGCTACACCTTC.

The chain has TRBV20-1 and TRBJ1-2; D is unclear. V lost 5 bases, J lost 0 bases, and 16 bases lay in between. The CDR3 spans 15 residues. Germline CDR1 and CDR2: DFQATT and SNEGSKA (reference sequence). CDR3 bases: TGCAGTGCTGAGGGTCAGACCCAGTCTAACTATGGCTACACCTTC. Encoded protein: CSAEGQTQSNYGYTF.

This clonotype was counted only a few times. The V and J genes are TRBV20-1 and TRBJ2-7; 9 positions match TRBD1. This CDR3 has 13 amino acids. Trimming at V came to 6 bases and at J to 6 bases, leaving 9 bases not matched to a gene. Germline CDR1 and CDR2: DFQATT and SNEGSKA (reference sequence). As DNA, the CDR3 is TGCAGTGCCTTGGGACAGGGTACTCTCGAGCAGTACTTC. This translates into CSALGQGTLEQYF.

The chain couples TRBV6-2 or TRBV6-3 to TRBJ1-5; 7 nucleotides match TRBD1. Germline lookup yields CDR1 MNHEY and CDR2 SVGEGT. This CDR3 has 15 amino acids. The J segment lost 3 bases and the V segment lost 2 bases, leaving 4 bases of the junction unmatched. The CDR3 DNA reads TGTGCCAGCAGTTACGGGACAGAATTCAATCAGCCCCAGCATTTT. It yields the protein CASSYGTEFNQPQHF.

In its sample, this clonotype was seen a few times. The chain is built from TRBV9 and TRBJ1-2; 8 bases fit TRBD1. In germline, CDR1 is SGDLS, CDR2 YYNGEE. V lost 0 bases to trimming and J lost 2 bases; unmatched junction nucleotides: 6. CDR3 length equals 16 residues. For the CDR3, the DNA is TGTGCCAGCAGCGTAGCCCCCGGACAGGGAAACTATGGCTACACCTTC. This codes for CASSVAPGQGNYGYTF.

The chain is built from TRBV3-1 and TRBJ2-7, with 7 bases aligning to TRBD1. V was pared by 4 bases and J by 10 bases, with 7 bases of the junction left unmatched. Germline CDR1 LGHDT, CDR2 YNNKEL (reference sequence). This CDR3 has 12 amino acids. The CDR3 spells CASSPPGQFQYF. The CDR3 region has the DNA TGTGCCAGCAGCCCACCGGGACAGTTTCAGTACTTC.